This T cell receptor beta chain was captured by sequencing in a study of STAT5B mutations in CD4+ large granular lymphocyte leukemia. Study findings and constraints: Main leukemic clonotypes were patient-specific, but more than 20% appeared at low frequency elsewhere.

CDR3 length: 15 residues. The V and J ends lost 0 bases and 1 base respectively, with 8 bases between them. In regard to this clone: The antigen is unknown.

The survey-level immunoSEQ assay was used. Per the original methods: A productive frequency of 2.59 x 10-5 was the lowest detectable. Sequenced by immunoSEQ multiplex PCR; TCRdb stores in-frame clones only, minus some. That table furnishes V, J and clone size, whereas the DNA furnished D and trimming. This table has under 55,000 clones, 80% to 90% appearing once. The source of this sequence is a human donor in good health. V usage is TRBV5-3 and J usage is TRBJ1-5, with no clear D. TRBV5-3 is an ORF for which the function is uncertain. The sequenced material came from CD4+ T cells from blood buffy coats. The CDR3 DNA follows: TGTGCCAGAAGCTTGGATAGGGAAAGCAATCAGCCCCAGCATTTT. Translated, it gives CARSLDRESNQPQHF.